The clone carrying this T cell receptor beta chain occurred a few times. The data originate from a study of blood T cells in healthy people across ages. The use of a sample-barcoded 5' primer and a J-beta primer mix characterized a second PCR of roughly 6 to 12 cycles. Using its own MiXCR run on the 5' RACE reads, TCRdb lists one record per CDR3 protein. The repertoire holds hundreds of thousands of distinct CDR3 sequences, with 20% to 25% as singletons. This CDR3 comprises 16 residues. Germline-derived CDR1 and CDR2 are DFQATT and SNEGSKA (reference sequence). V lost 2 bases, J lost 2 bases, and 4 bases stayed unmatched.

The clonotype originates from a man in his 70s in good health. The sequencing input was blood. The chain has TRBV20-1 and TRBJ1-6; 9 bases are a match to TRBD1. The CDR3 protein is CSARTRTGAYNSPLHF. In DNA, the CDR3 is TGCAGTGCTAGAACCAGGACAGGGGCCTATAATTCACCCCTCCACTTT.